The 22 T cell receptor beta chains below come from one sample, sequenced in a study of control samples from healthy donors and cancer patients. The assay was immunoSEQ multiplex PCR, and TCRdb's table has in-frame clones only and misses some. The data show roughly 120,000 clones, approximately 88% seen once. Source material: PBMCs. The receptors here all came from an older woman with lung cancer.

The chain couples TRBV7-3 to TRBJ2-7; D remains unclear. Between the trimmed V and J ends, which lost 4 bases and 0 bases, there was a span of 10 bases. The length of the CDR3 is 14 residues. The V gene's germline CDR1 is SGHTA and CDR2 FQGTGA. CDR3 protein: CASSSGPSSYEQYF. The CDR3 DNA sequence: TGTGCCAGCAGCTCCGGGCCCAGCTCCTACGAGCAGTACTTC.

V gene TRBV15 combines with J gene TRBJ2-1; TRBD2 agrees at 10 bases. V lost 0 bases to trimming and J lost 10 bases; unmatched junction nucleotides: 3. The length of the CDR3 is 14 residues. Germline-derived CDR1 and CDR2 are LNHNV and YYDKDF (reference sequence). CDR3 sequence: CATSRDLTSGEQFF. Written as DNA, the CDR3 is TGTGCCACCAGCAGAGATTTGACTAGCGGGGAGCAGTTCTTC.

In regard to this clone: The same CDR3 is also encoded by other DNA sequences in this sample. This sequence joins TRBV3-1 (or the pseudogene TRBV3-2) and TRBJ1-3; D unresolved. Germline V gene sequence: CDR1 LGHDT, CDR2 YNNKEL (reference sequence). V lost 6 bases, J lost 4 bases, and 10 bases lay in between. The CDR3 extends over 13 amino acids. The CDR3 sequence is CASSSSTGNTIYF. The CDR3 DNA reads as TGTGCCAGCAGTTCCAGTACCGGAAACACCATATATTTT.

The chain uses TRBV18 and TRBJ1-5; D gene unclear. V was cut by 2 bases and J by 5 bases, with 13 bases left in between. CDR3 length: 15 residues. Germline assignment: CDR1 KGHSH and CDR2 LQKENI. In DNA form, the CDR3 reads TGTGCCAGCTCACCAGCGGGGAGTGAGGATCAGCCCCAGCATTTT. This sequence encodes CASSPAGSEDQPQHF.

J is TRBJ1-5 and V is TRBV2; possibly TRBD1 for D (5 bases). Germline V gives CDR1 SNHLY, CDR2 FYNNEI. Trimming shortened V by 6 bases and J by 3 bases, and 9 bases separated the two germline ends. The CDR3 loop spans 13 amino acids. CDR3 DNA: TGTGCCAGCAGGGGACTCCTCAATCAGCCCCAGCATTTT. Translation gives CASRGLLNQPQHF.

The chain uses TRBV25-1 and TRBJ1-2; D gene unclear. CDR1 and CDR2 (germline): MGHDK, SYGVNS. The CDR3 covers 14 residues. Trimming left V 2 bases short and J 5 bases short, with 12 bases between. In nucleotides, the CDR3 is TGTGCCAGCAGTGAAGAGGGAGGGAGATATGGCTACACCTTC. It yields the protein CASSEEGGRYGYTF.

This chain uses TRBV18 with TRBJ1-5; weak D call: TRBD1 (6 bases). The V end was cut by 4 bases, the J end by 3 bases, with 13 bases between. Germline assignment: CDR1 KGHSH and CDR2 LQKENI. The CDR3 consists of 15 residues. The chain's CDR3 is CASSRGQGANQPQHF. CDR3 DNA: TGTGCCAGCTCACGGGGGCAGGGCGCCAATCAGCCCCAGCATTTT. Full variable domain (outside the CDR3, taken from reference TRBV18 and TRBJ1-5): NAGVMQNPRHLVRRRGQEARLRCSPMKGHSHVYWYRQLPEEGLKFMVYLQKENIIDESGMPKERFSAEFPKEGPSILRIQQVVRGDSAAYFCASSRGQGANQPQHFGDGTRLSIL.

The V gene is TRBV6-5, the J gene TRBJ2-1; 7 bases align to TRBD2. Germline V gives CDR1 MNHEY, CDR2 SVGAGI. The V and J ends lost 6 bases and 4 bases, in that order; junction bases with no gene match: 9. CDR3 size: 15 residues. CDR3 DNA sequence: TGTGCCAGCAGCGTACTAGCGCTAGGATACAATGAGCAGTTCTTC. It codes for CASSVLALGYNEQFF.

The gene calls are TRBV5-1 and TRBJ1-5; unclear D gene. This CDR3 spans 14 amino acids. V was trimmed by 0 bases and J by 7 bases, leaving 11 bases between them. The germline gives CDR1 SGHRS, CDR2 YFSETQ. The CDR3 is CASSLGVEGQPQHF. The CDR3 DNA sequence: TGCGCCAGCAGCTTGGGGGTCGAGGGCCAGCCCCAGCATTTT.

V usage is TRBV7-3 and J usage is TRBJ2-5; 9 bases align to TRBD2. The junction had 6 bases not matched to a gene; V was cut back by 2 bases and J by 5 bases. CDR1 and CDR2 from the germline V gene are SGHTA and FQGTGA. The CDR3 length is 15 residues. This chain's CDR3 is CASSLQAGGLETQYF. The DNA for the CDR3 is TGTGCCAGCAGCTTACAAGCGGGAGGCTTGGAGACCCAGTACTTC.

J is TRBJ1-5 and V is TRBV27; 9 bases are a match to TRBD1. The CDR3 has 16 amino acids. V gave up 6 bases and J gave up 1 base; unmatched junction bases: 7. In germline, CDR1 is MNHEY, CDR2 SMNVEV (reference sequence). DNA for the CDR3: TGTGCCAGCAGGCTACAGGGGGCTCAAAGCAATCAGCCCCAGCATTTT. Protein product: CASRLQGAQSNQPQHF.

CDR3 amino acids: CATRDGSQETQYF. CDR3 coding DNA: TGTGCCACCAGGGACGGGAGCCAAGAGACCCAGTACTTC. The chain is built from TRBV24-1 and TRBJ2-5; tentatively, D is TRBD2 (6 bases). Trimming took 7 bases from V and 1 from J, leaving 9 bases between them. The germline V gene encodes CDR1 KGHDR and CDR2 SFDVKD. This CDR3 has 13 residues.

The CDR3 protein is CASSQGPDYGYTF. The CDR3 region has the DNA TGCGCCAGCAGCCAAGGGCCCGACTATGGCTACACCTTC. The chain joins TRBV4-1 to TRBJ1-2; D is unclear. V lost 1 base and J 3 bases, leaving 6 bases between the germline ends. Germline V lookup: CDR1 MGHRA, CDR2 YSYEKL. There are 13 residues in the CDR3.

Only one count was recorded for this clone. The V gene is TRBV15, the J gene TRBJ2-1; 13 nucleotides match TRBD2. In germline, CDR1 is LNHNV, CDR2 YYDKDF (reference sequence). The V segment lost 5 bases and the J segment 6 bases; nucleotides outside the gene matches: 1. This CDR3 contains 14 residues. This CDR3 reads CATSRTSGSNEQFF. The CDR3 DNA reads TGTGCCACCAGCCGGACTAGCGGGAGCAATGAGCAGTTCTTC.

The genes are TRBV19 and TRBJ2-6; 8 bases fit TRBD1. The trim removed 7 bases at V and 0 bases at J, leaving 5 bases unmatched. The germline CDR1 and CDR2 sequences are LNHDA and SQIVND (reference sequence). The CDR3 is 16 residues long. Written as DNA, the CDR3 is TGTGCCAGTACCCCTGGACAGGGCTCTGGGGCCAACGTCCTGACTTTC. This encodes CASTPGQGSGANVLTF.

The chain carries TRBV7-2 and TRBJ2-7; maybe TRBD1 (6 bases). Trimming cost V 4 bases and J 4 bases, with 8 bases left between them. The CDR3 covers 12 residues. CDR1 is SGHTA and CDR2 is FQGNSA in the germline V gene. This CDR3 reads CASSSQGYEQYF. The CDR3 DNA sequence: TGTGCCAGCAGCTCACAGGGATACGAGCAGTACTTC.

The V call is TRBV3-1 (or the pseudogene TRBV3-2), the J call TRBJ1-1; 12 bases are a match to TRBD1. The ends lost 0 bases at V and 6 bases at J; junction bases unmatched: 2. From germline, CDR1 is LGHDT and CDR2 YNNKEL (reference sequence). The CDR3 totals 15 residues. This CDR3 reads CASSQEGTGGPEAFF. The CDR3 DNA is TGTGCCAGCAGCCAAGAGGGGACAGGGGGCCCTGAAGCTTTCTTT.

This chain uses TRBV5-1 with TRBJ2-5, with no clear D. The CDR3 has 12 amino acids. V gave up 0 bases and J gave up 5 bases, with 5 bases separating them. Germline-derived CDR1 and CDR2 are SGHRS and YFSETQ. The CDR3 nucleotides read TGCGCCAGCAGCTTGGCCTGGGAGACCCAGTACTTC. Its protein product is CASSLAWETQYF.

In the case of this clone: Different DNA sequences within this sample yield the same CDR3. The DNA for the CDR3 is TGTGCCAGCTCACCAGGCAGGGGCAATCAGCCCCAGCATTTT. This sequence encodes CASSPGRGNQPQHF. The chain joins TRBV18 to TRBJ1-5; a possible D gene is TRBD1 (5 bases). This CDR3 is 14 amino acids long. With 2 bases removed from V and 2 bases from J, the gap between germline ends came to 7 bases. CDR1 and CDR2 from the germline V gene are KGHSH and LQKENI.

V gene TRBV9 combines with J gene TRBJ2-5; the match to TRBD1 covers 9 bases. The CDR3 extends over 14 amino acids. Looked up from germline, CDR1 is SGDLS and CDR2 is YYNGEE. V gave up 4 bases and J gave up 5 bases; unmatched junction bases: 6. The CDR3, as DNA: TGTGCCAGCAGCACAGGGACAGGGCGGGAGACCCAGTACTTC. Its translation is CASSTGTGRETQYF.

This clone appeared once. V usage is TRBV25-1 and J usage is TRBJ2-1; perhaps D is TRBD1 or TRBD2 (6 bases each). This CDR3 contains 15 residues. V shed 3 bases and J shed 10 bases, with 19 bases lying between them. Germline values: CDR1 MGHDK, CDR2 SYGVNS. The CDR3 spells CASSDFGGPRREQFF. DNA for the CDR3: TGTGCCAGCAGTGATTTTGGGGGGCCGCGTAGGGAGCAGTTCTTC.

The V and J genes are TRBV23-1 and TRBJ2-1; D gene uncertain. TRBV23-1 is an ORF; its function is uncertain. CDR3 size: 18 residues. V was pared by 0 bases and J by 0 bases, with 15 bases between. The DNA for the CDR3 is TGCGCCAGCAGTCAATCCCGGGCGACTGCGAGCTCCTACAATGAGCAGTTCTTC. Translating it yields CASSQSRATASSYNEQFF.